This TCR beta chain was sequenced in a study of CD8 T cells in ankylosing spondylitis. On this clonotype: The antigen is not known.

CDR1 is DFQATT and CDR2 is SNEGSKA in the germline V gene (reference sequence). Trimming shortened V by 3 bases and J by 7 bases, and 22 bases separated the two germline ends. The CDR3 runs 16 residues. General study findings and limits: It appeared that ankylosing spondylitis blood was characterized by a TCR beta motif of fewer than ten highly homologous variants.

TCRdb re-called the 5' RACE reads with MiXCR, one entry per CDR3 protein. The sample carries a few hundred thousand distinct CDR3 sequences, roughly 17% recorded once. The rearrangement joins TRBV20-1 to TRBJ2-1; TRBD2 might be the D (7 bases). The receptor was isolated from a male donor with ankylosing spondylitis. Input material: blood, either unsorted or a sorted T cell fraction (not recorded which). CDR3 protein: CSARVPEGGRGNEQFF. In DNA, the CDR3 is TGCAGTGCTAGGGTCCCAGAGGGGGGGAGGGGAAATGAGCAGTTCTTC.